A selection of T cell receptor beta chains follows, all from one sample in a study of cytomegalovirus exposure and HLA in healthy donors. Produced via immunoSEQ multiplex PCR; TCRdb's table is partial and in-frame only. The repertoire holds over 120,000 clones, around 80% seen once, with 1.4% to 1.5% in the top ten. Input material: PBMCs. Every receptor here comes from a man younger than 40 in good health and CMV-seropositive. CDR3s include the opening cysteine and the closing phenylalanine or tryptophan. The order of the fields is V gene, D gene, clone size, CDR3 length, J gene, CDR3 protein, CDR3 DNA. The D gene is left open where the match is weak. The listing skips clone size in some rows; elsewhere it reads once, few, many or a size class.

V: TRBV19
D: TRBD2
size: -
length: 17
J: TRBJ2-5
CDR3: CASSIGLAGAGVETQYF
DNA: TGTGCCAGTAGTATAGGACTAGCGGGGGCTGGGGTAGAGACCCAGTACTTC

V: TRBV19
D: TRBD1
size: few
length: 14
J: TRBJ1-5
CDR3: CATRTGGPNQPQHF
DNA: TGTGCCACCAGGACAGGGGGCCCTAATCAGCCCCAGCATTTT

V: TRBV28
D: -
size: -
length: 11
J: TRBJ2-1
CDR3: CAIRGRAEQFF
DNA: TGTGCCATTAGGGGGAGGGCTGAGCAGTTCTTC

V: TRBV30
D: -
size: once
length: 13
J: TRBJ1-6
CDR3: CAWSDGPGSPLHF
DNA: TGTGCCTGGAGTGACGGCCCCGGGTCACCCCTCCACTTT

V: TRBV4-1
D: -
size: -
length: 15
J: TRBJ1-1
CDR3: CASRESLGRKIEAFF
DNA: TGCGCCAGCAGGGAAAGTCTGGGCCGTAAGATTGAAGCTTTCTTT

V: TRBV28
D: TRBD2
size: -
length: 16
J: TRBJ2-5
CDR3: CASSTGTSGRWETQYF
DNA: TGTGCCAGCAGCACTGGGACTAGCGGGAGGTGGGAGACCCAGTACTTC

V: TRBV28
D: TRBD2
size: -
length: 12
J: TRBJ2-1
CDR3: CASSHGRNEQFF
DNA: TGTGCCAGCAGCCACGGGAGGAATGAGCAGTTCTTC

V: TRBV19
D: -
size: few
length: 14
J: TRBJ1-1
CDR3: CASSIYGINTEAFF
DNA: TGTGCCAGTAGTATTTACGGGATTAACACTGAAGCTTTCTTT

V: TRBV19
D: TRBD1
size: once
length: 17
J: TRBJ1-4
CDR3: CASSTADRGPGNEKLFF
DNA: TGTGCCAGTAGTACCGCGGACAGGGGGCCCGGTAATGAAAAACTGTTTTTT

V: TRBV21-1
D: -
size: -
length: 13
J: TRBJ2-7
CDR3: CASRLDTTYEQYF
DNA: TGTGCCAGCAGGCTCGACACCACCTACGAGCAGTACTTC

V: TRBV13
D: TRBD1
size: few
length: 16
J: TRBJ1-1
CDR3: CASSLQTGGRETEAFF
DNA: TGTGCCAGCAGCTTACAGACAGGGGGGAGAGAAACTGAAGCTTTCTTT

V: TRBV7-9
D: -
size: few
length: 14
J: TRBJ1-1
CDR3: CAIPRQELNTEAFF
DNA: TGTGCCATCCCTCGACAGGAGCTGAACACTGAAGCTTTCTTT

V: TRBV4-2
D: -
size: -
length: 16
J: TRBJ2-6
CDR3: CASSQEQGSGANVLTF
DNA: TGTGCCAGCAGCCAAGAGCAGGGGTCTGGGGCCAACGTCCTGACTTTC

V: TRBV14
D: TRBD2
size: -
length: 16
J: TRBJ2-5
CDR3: CASSPENSGRSETQYF
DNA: TGTGCCAGCAGCCCAGAAAATAGCGGGAGATCCGAGACCCAGTACTTC

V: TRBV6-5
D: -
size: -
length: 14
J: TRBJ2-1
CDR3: CASSVSRTYNEQFF
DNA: TGTGCCAGCAGTGTAAGCCGGACTTACAATGAGCAGTTCTTC

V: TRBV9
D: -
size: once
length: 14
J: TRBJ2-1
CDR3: CASSVSGGNNEQFF
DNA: TGTGCCAGCAGCGTTTCGGGGGGCAACAATGAGCAGTTCTTC

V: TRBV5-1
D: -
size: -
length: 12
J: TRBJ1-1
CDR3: CASSEANAEAFF
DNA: TGCGCCAGCAGTGAGGCTAACGCTGAAGCTTTCTTT

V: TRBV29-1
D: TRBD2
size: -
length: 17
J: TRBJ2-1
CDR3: CSVGLAGGPRVRNEQFF
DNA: TGCAGCGTTGGACTAGCGGGAGGCCCGAGGGTACGGAATGAGCAGTTCTTC

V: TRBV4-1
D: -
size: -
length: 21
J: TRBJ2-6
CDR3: CASSSGKGSLLPDSGANVLTF
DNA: TGCGCCAGCAGCTCAGGGAAAGGGTCTCTACTCCCTGACTCTGGGGCCAACGTCCTGACTTTC

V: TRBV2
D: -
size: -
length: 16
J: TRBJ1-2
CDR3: CASSEFGGASYYGYTF
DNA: TGTGCCAGCAGTGAGTTTGGAGGGGCCAGCTACTATGGCTACACCTTC

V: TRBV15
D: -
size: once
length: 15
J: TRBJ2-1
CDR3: CATSRAWGPDNEQFF
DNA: TGTGCCACCAGCAGGGCCTGGGGGCCCGACAATGAGCAGTTCTTC

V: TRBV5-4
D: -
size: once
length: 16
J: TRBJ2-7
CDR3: CASTRGAGFPSYEQYF
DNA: TGTGCCAGCACAAGAGGCGCAGGGTTCCCCTCCTACGAGCAGTACTTC

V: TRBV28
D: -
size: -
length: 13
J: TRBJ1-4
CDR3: CATRWGSNEKLFF
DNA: TGTGCCACCCGATGGGGCAGTAATGAAAAACTGTTTTTT

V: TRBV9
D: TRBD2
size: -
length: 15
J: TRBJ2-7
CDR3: CASSLSGGSSYEQYF
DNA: TGTGCCAGCAGCCTTAGCGGGGGGAGCTCCTACGAGCAGTACTTC

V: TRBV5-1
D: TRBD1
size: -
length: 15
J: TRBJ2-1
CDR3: CASSVTGGIKGEQFF
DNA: TGCGCCAGCAGCGTAACAGGGGGCATCAAGGGTGAGCAGTTCTTC

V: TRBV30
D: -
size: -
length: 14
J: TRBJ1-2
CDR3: CAWSERGRVGGYTF
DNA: TGTGCCTGGAGTGAGAGAGGGAGGGTAGGTGGCTACACCTTC

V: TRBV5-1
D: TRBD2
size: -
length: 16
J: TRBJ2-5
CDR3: CASHLGGGPYQETQYF
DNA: TGCGCCAGCCACTTGGGCGGGGGACCGTACCAAGAGACCCAGTACTTC

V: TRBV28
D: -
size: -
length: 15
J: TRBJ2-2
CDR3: CASSFDATQGGELFF
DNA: TGTGCCAGCAGTTTTGACGCGACTCAAGGCGGGGAGCTGTTTTTT

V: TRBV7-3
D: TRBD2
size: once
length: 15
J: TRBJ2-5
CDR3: CASSLRPAGVGEQYF
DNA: TGTGCCAGCAGCTTAAGGCCAGCGGGAGTAGGAGAGCAGTACTTC

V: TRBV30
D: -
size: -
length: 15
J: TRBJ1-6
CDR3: CAWSVLEALGSPLHF
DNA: TGTGCCTGGAGTGTACTTGAGGCTTTAGGTTCACCCCTCCACTTT

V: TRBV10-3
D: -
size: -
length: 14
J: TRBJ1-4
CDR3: CATRRIDGGEKLFF
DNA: TGTGCCACAAGGAGGATCGACGGAGGGGAAAAACTGTTTTTT

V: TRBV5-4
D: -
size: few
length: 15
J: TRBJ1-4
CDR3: CASSLGAGADGKLFF
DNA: TGTGCCAGCAGCTTGGGTGCGGGGGCCGACGGAAAACTGTTTTTT

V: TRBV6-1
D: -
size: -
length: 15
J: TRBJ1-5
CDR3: CATEEGSQQNQPQHF
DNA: TGTGCCACCGAGGAGGGTAGCCAGCAGAATCAGCCCCAGCATTTT

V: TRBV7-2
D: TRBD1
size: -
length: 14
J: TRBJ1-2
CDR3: CASSPWTGNYGYTF
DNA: TGTGCCAGCAGCCCTTGGACAGGGAACTATGGCTACACCTTC

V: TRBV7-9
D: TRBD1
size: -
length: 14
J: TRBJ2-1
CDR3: CASSPDRGGYEQFF
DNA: TGTGCCAGCAGCCCAGACAGGGGTGGGTATGAGCAGTTCTTC

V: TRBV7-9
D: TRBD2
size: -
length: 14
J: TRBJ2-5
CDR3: CASRTGTSDETQYF
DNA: TGTGCCAGCAGAACCGGGACTAGCGATGAGACCCAGTACTTC

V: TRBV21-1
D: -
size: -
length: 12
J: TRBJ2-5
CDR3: CASLRVRRTQYF
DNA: TGTGCCAGCCTCCGGGTCAGACGGACCCAGTACTTC

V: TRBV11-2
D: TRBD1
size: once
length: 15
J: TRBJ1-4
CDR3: CASSSRQGSNEKLFF
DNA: TGTGCCAGCAGCTCTCGACAGGGGTCGAATGAAAAACTGTTTTTT

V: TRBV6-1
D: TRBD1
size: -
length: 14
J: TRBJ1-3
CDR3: CASRMTGVGNTIYF
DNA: TGTGCCAGCAGGATGACAGGGGTTGGAAACACCATATATTTT

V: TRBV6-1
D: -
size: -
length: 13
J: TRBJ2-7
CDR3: CASTPTGTYEQYF
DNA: TGTGCCAGCACCCCGACGGGAACCTACGAGCAGTACTTC

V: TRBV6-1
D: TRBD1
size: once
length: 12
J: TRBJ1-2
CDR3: CASPGTGGGYTF
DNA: TGTGCCAGCCCGGGGACAGGTGGTGGCTACACCTTC

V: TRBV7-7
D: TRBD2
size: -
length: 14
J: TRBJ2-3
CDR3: CASSLRDYSDTQYF
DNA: TGTGCCAGCAGCCTCCGGGACTACTCAGATACGCAGTATTTT

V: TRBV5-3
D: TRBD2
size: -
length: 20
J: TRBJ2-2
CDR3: CARSSLFFRRAGGSTGELFF
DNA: TGTGCCAGAAGCTCCCTCTTCTTTCGCCGAGCGGGGGGATCGACCGGGGAGCTGTTTTTT

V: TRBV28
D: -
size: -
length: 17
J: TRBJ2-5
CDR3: CASSPSRGPQGGETQYF
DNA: TGTGCCAGCAGCCCATCTAGGGGCCCACAGGGGGGGGAGACCCAGTACTTC

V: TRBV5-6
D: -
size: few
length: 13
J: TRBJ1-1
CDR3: CASSFGNGAEAFF
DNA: TGTGCCAGCAGCTTCGGGAATGGAGCGGAAGCTTTCTTT

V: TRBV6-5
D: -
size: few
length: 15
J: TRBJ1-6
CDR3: CASRVGRLSGSPLHF
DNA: TGTGCCAGCAGGGTGGGCCGGCTCTCTGGTTCACCCCTCCACTTT

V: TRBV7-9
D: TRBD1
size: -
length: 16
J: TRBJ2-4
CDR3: CSSSFNRGRGKNIQYF
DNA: TGTTCCAGCAGCTTTAACAGGGGTAGGGGCAAAAACATTCAGTACTTC

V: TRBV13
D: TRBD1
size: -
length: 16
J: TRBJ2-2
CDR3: CASSGTGTGKAGELFF
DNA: TGTGCCAGCAGCGGTACCGGGACAGGGAAGGCCGGGGAGCTGTTTTTT

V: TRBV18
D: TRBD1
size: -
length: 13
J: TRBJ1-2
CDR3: CASSPGTGAGYTF
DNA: TGTGCCAGCTCACCAGGGACAGGGGCCGGCTACACCTTC

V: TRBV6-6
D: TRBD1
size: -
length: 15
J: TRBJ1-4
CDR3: CASRAGTGSNEKLFF
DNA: TGTGCCAGCAGAGCCGGGACAGGGTCAAATGAAAAACTGTTTTTT

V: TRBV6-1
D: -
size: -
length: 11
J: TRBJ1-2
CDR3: CASRVAYGYTF
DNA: TGTGCCAGCAGGGTGGCCTATGGCTACACCTTC

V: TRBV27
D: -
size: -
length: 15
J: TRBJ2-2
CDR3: CASKGGRGNTGELFF
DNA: TGTGCCAGCAAGGGCGGACGGGGGAACACCGGGGAGCTGTTTTTT

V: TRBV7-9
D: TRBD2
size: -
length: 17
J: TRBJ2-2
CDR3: CASSRTSGSLFPGELFF
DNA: TGTGCCAGCAGCCGGACTAGCGGGAGTCTTTTTCCCGGGGAGCTGTTTTTT

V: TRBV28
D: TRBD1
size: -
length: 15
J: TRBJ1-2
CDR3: CASSLSPGTAYGYTF
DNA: TGTGCCAGCAGTTTATCGCCCGGGACAGCCTATGGCTACACCTTC

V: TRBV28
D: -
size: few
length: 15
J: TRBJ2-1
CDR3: CASRKLAGARNEQFF
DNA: TGTGCCAGCAGGAAACTAGCCGGGGCTCGGAATGAGCAGTTCTTC